This T cell receptor (beta chain) was profiled in a study of human T cells and chemical hapten exposure. Study overall: TCR yields per sample varied, mainly owing to small pooled library volume differences.

TCRdb processed the RACE reads anew with MiXCR; each CDR3 protein has one entry. The top ten hold approximately 1.4% of the sample, which has 85,000 or so distinct CDR3 sequences, around a tenth seen once. V was trimmed by 3 bases and J by 5 bases, leaving 14 bases between them. This CDR3 is built from 15 residues. Germline assignment: CDR1 LNHDA and CDR2 SQIVND (reference sequence). This clonotype was recorded many times. The antigen remains unidentified. Study-wide results and caveats: The presence of alopecia in the donors means their immune response may differ from healthy people's.

Documented time point: patch test 2, 6 weeks after DPC sensitization. As to treatment: therapeutic diphenylcyclopropenone sensitization with weekly scalp DPC. The rearrangement joins TRBV19 to TRBJ2-1; D unresolved. Source: whole blood, taken in connection with sensitization to the hapten diphenylcyclopropenone (DPC). This clonotype originated in a man younger than 35 with alopecia areata. Some clones in this sample may be carry-over from other donors' samples. CDR3 DNA: TGTGCCAGTAGTATCGTGGAGAAGGGCCACAATGAGCAGTTCTTC. It specifies CASSIVEKGHNEQFF.